These 21 T cell receptor beta chains share one sample of origin, sequenced in a study of blood T cell repertoires in COVID-19. The method was immunoSEQ multiplex PCR; TCRdb's version includes in-frame clones alone and lacks a portion of them. The sample has 200,000 to 250,000 clones, 81% seen once. The sequencing input was PBMCs or T cells enriched from blood (not recorded which). The receptors shown here come from a woman in her 50s with acute COVID-19.

The V and J genes are TRBV7-2 and TRBJ1-6; D not certain. V lost 1 base and J 9 bases, leaving 16 bases between the germline ends. This CDR3 comprises 16 residues. CDR1 is SGHTA, CDR2 FQGNSA, per germline. The CDR3 protein is CASSLVKRGFSSPLHF. The CDR3 coding sequence is TGTGCCAGCAGCTTAGTGAAGCGAGGCTTTTCTTCACCCCTCCACTTT.

This rearrangement joins TRBV18 to TRBJ1-1, with 9 positions matching TRBD1. Germline V gene sequence: CDR1 KGHSH, CDR2 LQKENI. With 4 bases clipped from V and 4 bases from J, the junction kept 4 bases outside the gene matches. The CDR3 consists of 14 residues. The CDR3, as DNA: TGTGCCAGCTCACGAGAGACAGGGGGCACTGAAGCTTTCTTT. It codes for CASSRETGGTEAFF.

V gene TRBV19 combines with J gene TRBJ2-3; a possible D gene is TRBD2 (5 bases). Germline CDR1 LNHDA, CDR2 SQIVND (reference sequence). The V gene lost 3 bases and the J gene lost 3 bases, with 10 bases spanning the gap. The CDR3 has 14 amino acids. The CDR3: CASSMDFTTDTQYF. The DNA of the CDR3 is TGTGCCAGTAGTATGGACTTTACAACAGATACGCAGTATTTT.

This chain uses TRBV7-2 with TRBJ2-7, with D perhaps TRBD2 (7 bases). CDR1 and CDR2 from the germline V gene are SGHTA and FQGNSA. Trimming pared 3 bases from V and 3 bases from J, leaving 15 bases between. The CDR3 extends over 15 amino acids. The CDR3 here is CASSLGEGVIYEQYF. In DNA form, the CDR3 reads TGTGCCAGCAGCTTGGGGGAGGGGGTCATCTACGAGCAGTACTTC.

This rearrangement joins TRBV7-2 to TRBJ1-6; D is ambiguous. Germline V gives CDR1 SGHTA, CDR2 FQGNSA. Trimming took 1 base from V and 6 from J, leaving 10 bases between them. The CDR3 covers 15 residues. The CDR3 spells CASSLVQNTNSPLHF. Here the CDR3 DNA reads TGTGCCAGCAGCTTAGTGCAGAATACTAATTCACCCCTCCACTTT.

The chain carries TRBV6-2 or TRBV6-3 and TRBJ1-5; D remains unclear. V lost 2 bases, J lost 4 bases, and 3 bases lay in between. The CDR3 consists of 12 residues. Germline V gene lookup returns CDR1 MNHEY and CDR2 SVGEGT. CDR3 amino acids: CASSYLNQPQHF. In nucleotides, the CDR3 is TGTGCCAGCAGTTACCTGAATCAGCCCCAGCATTTT.

This clone was picked up a small number of times. The chain is built from TRBV5-6 and TRBJ2-1; 9 positions agree with TRBD2. The CDR3 has 16 amino acids. In germline, CDR1 is SGHDT, CDR2 YYEEEE. Trimming at V came to 1 base and at J to 7 bases, leaving 9 bases not matched to a gene. The CDR3 protein is CASSLPSGNFFNEQFF. The CDR3 DNA follows: TGTGCCAGCAGCTTGCCTAGCGGGAATTTCTTTAATGAGCAGTTCTTC.

This clone has ten or more counts. This chain joins TRBV5-1 and TRBJ2-3; 8 nucleotides align to TRBD2. Trimming at V came to 0 bases and at J to 6 bases, leaving 9 bases not matched to a gene. CDR1 is SGHRS, CDR2 YFSETQ, per germline. This CDR3 comprises 16 residues. The CDR3 here is CASSLAGSGGFDTQYF. In DNA form, the CDR3 reads TGCGCCAGCAGCTTGGCCGGGAGCGGGGGTTTCGATACGCAGTATTTT.

The chain employs TRBV19 and TRBJ2-2; 10 positions match TRBD1. Trimming cost V 6 bases and J 2 bases; bases outside gene matches: 3. In germline, CDR1 is LNHDA, CDR2 SQIVND (reference sequence). CDR3 size: 15 residues. The CDR3 region has the DNA TGTGCCAGTAGCCGGGACAGGGGAAACACCGGGGAGCTGTTTTTT. This gives the protein CASSRDRGNTGELFF.

V gene TRBV7-2 combines with J gene TRBJ2-5, with 8 bases matching TRBD2. CDR3 length equals 15 residues. V gave up 1 base and J gave up 5 bases; unmatched junction bases: 6. Germline loops: CDR1 SGHTA, CDR2 FQGNSA. The CDR3 sequence: CASSLVGLELETQYF. CDR3 sequence (DNA): TGTGCCAGCAGCTTAGTGGGACTAGAGCTCGAGACCCAGTACTTC. The full variable domain, in which reference TRBV7-2 and TRBJ2-5 provide the parts outside the CDR3, is GAGVSQSPSNKVTEKGKDVELRCDPISGHTALYWYRQSLGQGLEFLIYFQGNSAPDKSGLPSDRFSAERTGGSVSTLTIQRTQQEDSAVYLCASSLVGLELETQYFGPGTRLLVL.

This clone was seen a few times. Other DNA sequences from this sample encode an identical CDR3 as well. The chain joins TRBV18 to TRBJ2-2, with D perhaps TRBD1 (6 bases). V was trimmed by 2 bases and J by 1 base, leaving 8 bases between them. This CDR3 region has 15 residues. CDR1 and CDR2 (germline): KGHSH, LQKENI. The CDR3 DNA sequence: TGTGCCAGCTCACCAGACAGGAAGAACACCGGGGAGCTGTTTTTT. Protein: CASSPDRKNTGELFF.

This chain connects TRBV12-1 to TRBJ1-1. TRBV12-1 is deemed a pseudogene. The CDR3 sequence is 15 residues long. CDR3 DNA sequence: TGTGCCAGCAGCGCACTCTCAACCGAGGGAACTGAAGCTTTCTTT. Amino acids: CASSALSTEGTEAFF.

The chain recombines TRBV28 with TRBJ2-4; a possible D gene is TRBD1 (6 bases). Trimming shortened V by 7 bases and J by 2 bases, and 24 bases separated the two germline ends. The CDR3 length is 18 residues. The germline V gene encodes CDR1 MDHEN and CDR2 SYDVKM. The CDR3 here is CASIATGGGERTKNIQYF. The CDR3 DNA sequence: TGTGCCAGCATCGCGACAGGAGGCGGAGAGCGGACCAAAAACATTCAGTACTTC.

The chain links TRBV6-2 or TRBV6-3 to TRBJ1-1, with unresolved D. The germline V gene encodes CDR1 MNHEY and CDR2 SVGEGT. This CDR3 spans 13 amino acids. V gave up 4 bases and J gave up 0 bases, with 6 bases separating them. As DNA, the CDR3 is TGTGCCAGCAGTTCGTTTTTGAACACTGAAGCTTTCTTT. This translates into CASSSFLNTEAFF.

The genes are TRBV28 and TRBJ1-4; D not certain. CDR3 length: 14 amino acids. The ends were cut back, 3 bases at V and 0 bases at J, with 5 bases in the middle. The V gene's germline CDR1 is MDHEN and CDR2 SYDVKM. The CDR3 here is CASSFPATNEKLFF. CDR3 DNA sequence: TGTGCCAGCAGTTTCCCTGCAACTAATGAAAAACTGTTTTTT. The full variable domain, in which reference TRBV28 and TRBJ1-4 provide the parts outside the CDR3, is DVKVTQSSRYLVKRTGEKVFLECVQDMDHENMFWYRQDPGLGLRLIYFSYDVKMKEKGDIPEGYSVSREKKERFSLILESASTNQTSMYLCASSFPATNEKLFFGSGTQLSVL.

This clone was detected only once. The V call is TRBV2, the J call TRBJ1-6, with D uncertain. CDR3 size: 12 residues. Deletions cut 6 bases from V and 8 bases from J, with 8 bases between. Germline V CDR1 and CDR2: SNHLY, FYNNEI. The CDR3 is CASRQTYSPLHF. CDR3 DNA: TGTGCCAGCAGACAGACCTATTCACCCCTCCACTTT.

The V and J genes are TRBV5-5 and TRBJ1-2; maybe TRBD1 (5 bases). The CDR3 has 17 amino acids. V lost 4 bases to trimming and J lost 2 bases, with 21 bases between them. Germline V gene sequence: CDR1 SGHKS, CDR2 YYEKEE (reference sequence). CDR3 nucleotides: TGTGCCAGCAGCCGGAGAGGAATGACAGTTGGAAACTATGGCTACACCTTC. Translating it yields CASSRRGMTVGNYGYTF.

This sequence joins TRBV5-5 and TRBJ1-1; D possibly corresponds to TRBD1 (5 bases). Trimming left V 6 bases short and J 1 base short, with 16 bases between. Per germline, CDR1 SGHKS and CDR2 YYEKEE (reference sequence). The CDR3 is made up of 15 amino acids. DNA of the CDR3: TGTGCCAGCACCATCGGGGGTAGGGGGAACACTGAAGCTTTCTTT. Its protein is CASTIGGRGNTEAFF.

The table lists this clone with a few counts. This chain links TRBV28 with TRBJ1-6, with no clear D. The CDR3 loop spans 12 amino acids. The V gene lost 3 bases and the J gene lost 7 bases, with 4 bases spanning the gap. Per germline, CDR1 MDHEN and CDR2 SYDVKM. In nucleotides, the CDR3 is TGTGCCAGCAGTTTCACAAATTCACCCCTCCACTTT. Amino acids: CASSFTNSPLHF.

V is TRBV7-2 and J is TRBJ2-5; 7 bases line up with TRBD2. The V segment lost 6 bases and the J segment 5 bases; nucleotides outside the gene matches: 9. The CDR3 spans 14 residues. Germline lookup yields CDR1 SGHTA and CDR2 FQGNSA. The CDR3: CASSPGLVPETQYF. The CDR3 DNA is TGTGCCAGCAGTCCCGGACTAGTTCCGGAGACCCAGTACTTC.

V gene TRBV28 combines with J gene TRBJ2-7; TRBD1 matches 8 bases. With 7 bases clipped from V and 7 bases from J, the junction kept 6 bases outside the gene matches. The CDR3 length is 12 residues. Germline-derived CDR1 and CDR2 are MDHEN and SYDVKM. In DNA, the CDR3 is TGTGCCAGCACCCGGACAGGGCGGGAGCAGTACTTC. Residues: CASTRTGREQYF.